This TCR beta chain was observed in a study of blood T cell repertoires in COVID-19. Study processing details: Reference gene primer amplification gave estimated nucleated cell counts. This table comes from immunoSEQ multiplex PCR, and its TCRdb copy is limited to in-frame clones, with some not included. D and trimming were read from the DNA, whereas the V and J calls and clone size are those reported in that table. The table records just under 250,000 clones, about 89% of them present only once. There are 13 residues in the CDR3. V gave up 3 bases and J gave up 6 bases, with 9 bases separating them. This study enrolled people aged about 18 to 90 from under 25 US geographic areas. Each participant's cohort was designated according to participant-reported clinical history. For recovered donors of Cohort 3, there were two negative PCRs, clearance, or symptom resolution.

Specimen: PBMCs or T cells enriched from blood (not recorded which). V and J are TRBV12-3 or TRBV12-4 and TRBJ1-5; no clear D. The receptor was derived from a woman aged 25 to 39 who had recovered from COVID-19. The DNA for the CDR3 is TGTGCCAGCAGTTTTGTCGAGGGTCAGCCCCAGCATTTT. Translated, it gives CASSFVEGQPQHF.